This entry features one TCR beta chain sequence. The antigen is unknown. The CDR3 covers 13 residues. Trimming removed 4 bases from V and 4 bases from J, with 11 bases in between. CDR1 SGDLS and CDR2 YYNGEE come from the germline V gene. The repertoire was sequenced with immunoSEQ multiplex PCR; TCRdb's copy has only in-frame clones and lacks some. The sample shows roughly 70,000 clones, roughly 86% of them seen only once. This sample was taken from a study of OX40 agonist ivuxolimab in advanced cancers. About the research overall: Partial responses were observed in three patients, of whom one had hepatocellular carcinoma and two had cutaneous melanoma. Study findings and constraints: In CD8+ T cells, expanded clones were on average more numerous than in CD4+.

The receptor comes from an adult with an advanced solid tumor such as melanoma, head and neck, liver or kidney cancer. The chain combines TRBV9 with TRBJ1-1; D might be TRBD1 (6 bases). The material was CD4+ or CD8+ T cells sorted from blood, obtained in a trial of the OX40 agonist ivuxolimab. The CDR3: CASSPGGVTEAFF. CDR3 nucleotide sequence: TGTGCCAGCAGCCCCGGGGGCGTCACTGAAGCTTTCTTT.